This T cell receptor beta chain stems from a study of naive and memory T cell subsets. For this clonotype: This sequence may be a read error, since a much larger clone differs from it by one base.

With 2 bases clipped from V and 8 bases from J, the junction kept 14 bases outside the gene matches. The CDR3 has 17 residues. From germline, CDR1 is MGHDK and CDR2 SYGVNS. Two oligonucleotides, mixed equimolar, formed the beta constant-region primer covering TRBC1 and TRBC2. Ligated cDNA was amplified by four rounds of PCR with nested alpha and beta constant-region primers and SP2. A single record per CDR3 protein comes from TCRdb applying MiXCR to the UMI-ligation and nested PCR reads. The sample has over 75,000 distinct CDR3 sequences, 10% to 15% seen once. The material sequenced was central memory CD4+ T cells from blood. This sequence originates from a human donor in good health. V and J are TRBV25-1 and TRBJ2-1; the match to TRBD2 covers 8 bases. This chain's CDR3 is CASSEGTPGGGLDEQFF. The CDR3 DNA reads TGTGCCAGCAGTGAAGGGACTCCGGGAGGGGGTTTGGATGAGCAGTTCTTC.